The T cell receptor (beta chain) under discussion was sequenced for a study of T cells in Graves' hyperthyroidism and ophthalmopathy. The length of the CDR3 is 11 residues. Germline CDR1 and CDR2: GTSNPN and SVGIG (reference sequence). V lost 4 bases to trimming and J lost 10 bases, with 12 bases between them. Amplification yielded TCR beta CDR3 regions, with RNA transcripts as the source. TCR CDR3 regions were first amplified by RT-PCR with HTBI primers. TCRdb used MiXCR to reprocess the multiplex PCR reads, holding one entry per CDR3 protein. This table has 490,000 or so distinct CDR3 sequences, approximately 23% appearing once. Inclusion characteristics of ophthalmopathy patients comprised a Clinical Activity Score of at least 3, a NOSPECS grade of at least 4, and duration under 3 months.

This rearrangement joins TRBV30 to TRBJ2-3; D is unresolved. The sequencing sample was made of blood. This sequence was found in a woman aged 70-85 years with Graves' ophthalmopathy. CDR3 residues: CAWKVAQAQYF. The CDR3 DNA reads TGTGCCTGGAAAGTTGCCCAGGCGCAGTATTTT.